This TCR beta chain was sequenced for a study of cytomegalovirus exposure and HLA in healthy donors (dated by TCRdb to 2015 to 2018). Regarding the study in general: According to an earlier analysis of a few hundred of the donors, 150 million to 200 million T cells yielded 90 million to 140 million unique TCR beta sequences and more than 250 Gb of sequence data. An early release that covered several hundred HLA-typed donors contained approximately 300 gigabases of sequencing data and around 85 million unique TCR sequences. The genetic ancestry cluster associated with self-reported Caucasian donors included about 84% of the 300 to 400 genotyped donors. The study aimed to test whether signatures of past pathogen exposure could be identified by cataloging public T cell receptors. The study profiled the T cell repertoires of 500 to 800 subjects by immunosequencing and related them to cytomegalovirus serostatus. In addition to the first cohort of approximately 650 subjects, a separate validation cohort of around 110 different subjects was used. To predict cytomegalovirus infection status, the study brought together high-throughput TCR immunosequencing, statistical association of individual TCRs with disease status, and machine learning. A later analysis re-analyzed previously published TCR beta repertoires from hundreds of donors and added high-resolution HLA genotyping to study TCR occurrence patterns. The later analysis used no new phenotypic data to find candidate immune exposures, relying instead on TCR beta sequences and their occurrence across donors. To decide whether each TCR beta V gene segment behaved as functional or pseudogenic, an earlier analysis of 587 of the donors relied on high-throughput TCR beta sequencing. Donor age, sex, ethnicity and CMV serostatus were compiled alongside the repertoire data. Genome-wide SNP genotypes for about three fifths of the 666 donors were used in a later genetic analysis, which treated that subset as a discovery cohort. Every repertoire in the discovery cohort had been generated on one and the same sequencing platform. HLA typing included class I and class II loci at four-digit resolution. Typing coverage differed by locus: A, B, C, DRB1 and DQB1 were typed in about 620-630 donors, DQA1 in about 510, DPA1 in 600 to 610, and DPB1 in approximately 450. Because of strong linkage in the cohort, a few DR-DQ haplotypes were treated as single units for association and clustering. Across approximately 420 genotyped donors of the cohort, an average of about 200,000 unique TCR beta nucleotide sequences per donor were sequenced, and around 19% of those sequences were non-productive. Broader findings and caveats from the paper: In a later genetic analysis, fewer N-insertions in productive TCRs were reported among donors in an Asian-associated ancestry cluster than the roughly 700-donor mean. In a later genetic analysis, a missense DCLRE1C variant was associated with V-gene and J-gene trimming of TCR beta chains, and the association was replicated in an independent cohort. It was suggested by the authors that the approach could potentially be generalized to other disease states and immunological phenotypes. In a later analysis, most CMV-associated TCR beta chains were found to appear HLA-restricted, with HLA associations seemingly driven largely by CMV exposure. According to a later analysis, parvovirus B19, influenza, CMV and Epstein-Barr virus appeared linked to several top co-occurrence clusters. Because the 87-base-pair reads could not distinguish some IMGT-functional V segments, including TRBV6-2 and TRBV6-3, those segments were excluded. A further reported finding was that TCR beta sequences accurately predicted the HLA-A and HLA-B alleles for most subjects in the first cohort. When HLA alleles, especially DR and DQ, strongly co-occurred, TCR associations were difficult to assign to individual alleles. In a later analysis, TCR association rates were found to vary across HLA loci, with the most associated TCRs seen for DRB1 alleles and the fewest for HLA-C alleles. In the study, roughly 160 TCR beta chains were listed as associated with cytomegalovirus. Linkage disequilibrium might explain the correlated functional status among segregating V segments, but an unknown experimental factor could not be excluded. Roughly uniform sequencing depth across donors was assumed in presence/absence analyses, although this assumption may not hold. Across donors, most TCR sequences were observed very rarely, whereas some public TCRs were present in many individuals. In vitro tests confirmed that a few of the cytomegalovirus-associated TCR beta chains recognize cytomegalovirus antigens. The cohort was sequenced for TCR beta chains only, and without alpha or paired-chain data the features that could be detected were limited. The only immune exposure information available for the cohort was CMV serostatus. In a later analysis, around 17,000 TCR beta sequences were associated with specific HLA alleles at a false discovery rate of 0.05. Because counts were too low, under 20 rarely observed V segments, including chromosome 9 orphons, were left out of the earlier analysis of 587 of the donors. HLA typing was unavailable for some donors at each locus, so association tests used only the typed subset. A cluster of highly shared sequence variants was judged likely to be a technical artifact of the sequencing pipeline. Cytomegalovirus status was reported to be diagnosed by the classifier with high specificity and sensitivity in both the original and validation cohorts. In a later analysis, HLA-associated TCR beta chains were found to be more clonally expanded and to have lower generation probabilities than equally common non-associated chains. An earlier analysis of 587 of the donors showed that most TCR beta V segments appeared in productive rearrangements either about 87% or about 30% of the time, which broadly matched IMGT annotations.

The library was made by the immunoSEQ multiplex PCR assay. A mixture of 60 forward primers for TCR Vbeta segments and 13 reverse primers for TCR Jbeta segments was used in the multiplex PCR. Amplification of the CDR3 region of rearranged TCR beta genes was performed with a multiplex PCR assay on genomic DNA. Amplified TCR beta libraries were sequenced as 87-base-pair reads on the Illumina HiSeq System. From the authors' description of their analysis: In a later analysis, some 80 million unique TCR beta chains were counted across the approximately 670 repertoires, and roughly 9.9 million of these chains were shared by at least two donors. To remove PCR and sequencing errors, raw reads were error-corrected and collapsed into unique sequences using a nearest-neighbor algorithm that merged closely related sequences. To assign V, D and J gene segments, CDR3 sequences were aligned to IMGT reference sequences. For a sequence to be retained, a match of at least six nucleotides to both a V gene segment and a J gene segment was required. Rearrangements were called productive when the CDR3 lacked stop codons and stayed in frame with V and J; all others were non-productive. Following IMGT convention, CDR3 was defined as the stretch from the second conserved V-encoded cysteine up to the conserved J-encoded phenylalanine. Sequences without an unambiguous match to a single V gene segment were excluded from the earlier analysis of 450 to 650 of the donors. In an earlier analysis of several hundred of the donors, V segments were called functional above 56.7% productive rearrangements and were called segregating when the between-donor standard deviation exceeded 5%. A statistical classification framework was built for diagnosing cytomegalovirus status from the catalog of TCR beta chain sequences. In a later analysis, V and J genes were assigned by comparing TCR nucleotide sequences against IMGT/GENE-DB human TR gene sequences. A later analysis assigned CDR3 sequences and most-parsimonious VDJ recombination scenarios with the TCRdist pipeline. A later analysis defined each TCR beta chain by its CDR3 amino acid sequence plus V-gene family, and excluded reads lacking a unique V-gene family. A later analysis removed several hundred highly shared, low-generation-probability nucleotide sequences to deal with suspected cross-contamination and a sequencing artifact. A later analysis calculated a clonal expansion index for each public chain from normalized within-repertoire ranks of inferred template counts. A later analysis computed generation probabilities with a VDJ recombination model fitted to out-of-frame rearrangements, and checked the results against IGoR. In a later analysis, TCR-TCR, TCR-HLA and TCR-CMV co-occurrence was scored with hypergeometric tests, and a repertoire-size bias correction was applied to TCR pairs. To estimate false discovery rates, a later analysis permuted the HLA or CMV assignments 20 times. In a later analysis, co-occurring TCRs were grouped using DBSCAN, with TCRdist sequence similarity added in when clustering inside HLA-allele-positive subsets. Repertoires with fewer than 30,000 or more than 120,000 public chains were left out of co-occurrence clustering, as were a handful of repertoires with anomalous nucleotide sharing. TCRdb re-hosts the immuneACCESS table, in-frame sequences only. Its copies lack some clones; in the studies checked, an unresolved V gene accounts for under half of them, and the cause for the rest is not known. The V and J calls and clone size come from that table; D and trimming were worked out from the DNA. This sample has approximately 170,000 clones in its table, and 65% to 85% of those were observed once. The top ten clonotypes cover about 1.2% of the sample.

For CDR1 and CDR2, the germline V gene lists SGHRS and YFSETQ. From its cysteine to its phenylalanine, the CDR3 spans 15 amino acids. The CDR3 DNA has 45 bases and is translated from base 1. For this chain, trimming is 0 bases at the V end and 5 bases at the J end, and the number of junction bases without a gene match is 5. The cohort was made up of 500 to 800 healthy bone marrow donors. At the time of sampling, all cohort members were nominally healthy, though unrecorded immune exposures were likely present. The donor was CMV seronegative and was included in the group of 352 seronegative cohort members. Every donor gave a peripheral blood sample, and the peripheral blood mononuclear cells from that sample were used for TCR beta sequencing. Genomic DNA extraction from the blood cell samples was performed with the Qiagen DNeasy Blood Extraction Kit. Worth noting for this clone: Its target antigen remains unknown. Per-base qualities were not stored, and no clone one base away is much larger.

The TCR was taken from a boy aged 2-9 years in good health and CMV-seronegative. This chain is built from TRBV5-1 and TRBJ1-1; 9 nucleotides in the junction match TRBD1. Material for sequencing was PBMCs. The DNA is TGCGCCAGCAGCTTGGGAGGGACAGGGTCTACTGAAGCTTTCTTT. It specifies CASSLGGTGSTEAFF. The CDR3, completed at both ends by the reference TRBV5-1 and TRBJ1-1 genes, gives the full variable domain KAGVTQTPRYLIKTRGQQVTLSCSPISGHRSVSWYQQTPGQGLQFLFEYFSETQRNKGNFPGRFSGRQFSNSRSEMNVSTLELGDSALYLCASSLGGTGSTEAFFGQGTRLTVV.